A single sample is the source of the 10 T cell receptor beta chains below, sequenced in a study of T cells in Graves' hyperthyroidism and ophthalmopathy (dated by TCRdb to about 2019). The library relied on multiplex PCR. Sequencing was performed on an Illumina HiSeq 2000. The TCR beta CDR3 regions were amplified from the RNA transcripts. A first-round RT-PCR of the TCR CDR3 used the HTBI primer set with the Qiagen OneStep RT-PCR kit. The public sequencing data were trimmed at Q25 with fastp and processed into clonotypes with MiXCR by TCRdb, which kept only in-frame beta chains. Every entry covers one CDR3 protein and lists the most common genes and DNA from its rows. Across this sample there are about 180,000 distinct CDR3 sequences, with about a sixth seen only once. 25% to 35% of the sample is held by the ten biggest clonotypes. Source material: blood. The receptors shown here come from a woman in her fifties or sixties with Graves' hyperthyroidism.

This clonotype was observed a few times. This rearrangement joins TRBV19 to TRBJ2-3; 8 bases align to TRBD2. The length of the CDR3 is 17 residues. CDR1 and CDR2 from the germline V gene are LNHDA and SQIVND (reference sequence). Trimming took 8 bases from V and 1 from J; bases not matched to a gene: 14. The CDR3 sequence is CASSSGTRPSRTDTQYF. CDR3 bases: TGTGCCAGTTCATCCGGGACTAGGCCCTCCCGCACAGATACGCAGTATTTT.

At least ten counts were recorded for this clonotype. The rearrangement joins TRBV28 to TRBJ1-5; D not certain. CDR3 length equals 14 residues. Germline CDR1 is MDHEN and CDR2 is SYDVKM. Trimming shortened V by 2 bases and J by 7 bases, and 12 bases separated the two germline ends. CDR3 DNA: TGTGCCAGCAGTTTAGACCAGCGGAGACAGCCCCAGCATTTT. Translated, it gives CASSLDQRRQPQHF.

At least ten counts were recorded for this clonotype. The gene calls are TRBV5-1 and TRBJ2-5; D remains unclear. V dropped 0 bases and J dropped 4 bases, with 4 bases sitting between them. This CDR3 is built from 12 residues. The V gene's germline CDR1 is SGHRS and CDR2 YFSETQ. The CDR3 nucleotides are TGCGCCAGCAGCTTGGACGCAGAGACCCAGTACTTC. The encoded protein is CASSLDAETQYF. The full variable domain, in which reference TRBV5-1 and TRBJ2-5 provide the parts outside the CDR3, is KAGVTQTPRYLIKTRGQQVTLSCSPISGHRSVSWYQQTPGQGLQFLFEYFSETQRNKGNFPGRFSGRQFSNSRSEMNVSTLELGDSALYLCASSLDAETQYFGPGTRLLVL.

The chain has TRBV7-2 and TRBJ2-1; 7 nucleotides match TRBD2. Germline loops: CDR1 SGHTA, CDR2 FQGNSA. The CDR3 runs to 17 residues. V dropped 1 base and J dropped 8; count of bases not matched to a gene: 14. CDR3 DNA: TGTGCCAGCAGCTTAGGGCCTTACGGGGCTGGGAGGGATGAGCAGTTCTTC. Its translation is CASSLGPYGAGRDEQFF.

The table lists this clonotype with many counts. This CDR3 is CASTLDRGAYNEQFF. The CDR3 DNA sequence: TGTGCCAGCACCCTCGACAGGGGTGCCTACAATGAGCAGTTCTTC. The V call is TRBV12-3 or TRBV12-4, the J call TRBJ2-1, with 8 bases identical to TRBD1. The V and J ends lost 7 bases and 2 bases, in that order; junction bases with no gene match: 7. The CDR3 runs 15 residues.

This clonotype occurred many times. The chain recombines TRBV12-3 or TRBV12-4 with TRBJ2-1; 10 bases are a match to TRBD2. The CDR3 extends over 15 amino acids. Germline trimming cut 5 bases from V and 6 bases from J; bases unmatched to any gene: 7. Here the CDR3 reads CASSPSGGARNEQFF. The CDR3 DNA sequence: TGTGCCAGCAGTCCCAGCGGGGGGGCGCGCAATGAGCAGTTCTTC.

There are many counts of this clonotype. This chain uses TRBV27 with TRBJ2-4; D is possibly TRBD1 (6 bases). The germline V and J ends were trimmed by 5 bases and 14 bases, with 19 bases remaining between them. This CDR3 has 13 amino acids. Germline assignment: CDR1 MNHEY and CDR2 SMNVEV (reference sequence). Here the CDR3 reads CASSPGAGVPEYF. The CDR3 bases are TGTGCCAGCAGTCCCGGGGCAGGGGTTCCGGAGTACTTC.

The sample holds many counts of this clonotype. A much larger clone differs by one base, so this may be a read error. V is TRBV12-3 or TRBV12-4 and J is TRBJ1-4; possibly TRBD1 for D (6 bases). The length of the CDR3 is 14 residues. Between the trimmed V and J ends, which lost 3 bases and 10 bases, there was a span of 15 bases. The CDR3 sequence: CASSLLGARAKLFF. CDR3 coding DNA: TGTGCCAGCAGTTTGCTGGGGGCTCGCGCAAAACTGTTTTTT.

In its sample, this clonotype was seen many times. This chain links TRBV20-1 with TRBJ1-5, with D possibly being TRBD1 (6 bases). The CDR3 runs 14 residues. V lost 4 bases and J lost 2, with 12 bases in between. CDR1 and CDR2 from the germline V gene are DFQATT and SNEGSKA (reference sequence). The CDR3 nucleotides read TGCAGTGCTACTGCAGGGGTACGCAATCAGCCCCAGCATTTT. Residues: CSATAGVRNQPQHF.

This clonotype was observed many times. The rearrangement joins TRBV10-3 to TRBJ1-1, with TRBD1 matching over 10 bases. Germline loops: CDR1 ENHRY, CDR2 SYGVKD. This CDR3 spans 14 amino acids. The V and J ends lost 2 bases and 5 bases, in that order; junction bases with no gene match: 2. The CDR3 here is CAISERDRGTEAFF. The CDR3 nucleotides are TGTGCCATCAGTGAGCGGGACAGGGGAACTGAAGCTTTCTTT.